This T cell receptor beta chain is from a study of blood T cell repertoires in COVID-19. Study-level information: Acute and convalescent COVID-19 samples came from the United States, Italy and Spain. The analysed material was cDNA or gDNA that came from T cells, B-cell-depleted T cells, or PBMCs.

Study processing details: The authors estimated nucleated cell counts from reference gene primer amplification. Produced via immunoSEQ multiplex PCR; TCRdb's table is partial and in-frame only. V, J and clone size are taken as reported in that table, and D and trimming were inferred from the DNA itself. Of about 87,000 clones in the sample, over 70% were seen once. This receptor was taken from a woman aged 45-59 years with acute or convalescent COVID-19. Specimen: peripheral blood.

Written as DNA, the CDR3 is TGTGCCTGGGGAATCCGACAGGGGGCGGTTGAGCAGTTCTTC. Translating gives CAWGIRQGAVEQFF. The V gene is TRBV30, the J gene TRBJ2-1; 10 nucleotides match TRBD1. Germline CDR1 GTSNPN, CDR2 SVGIG (reference sequence). CDR3 size: 14 residues. The J segment lost 9 bases and the V segment lost 5 bases, leaving 10 bases of the junction unmatched.